The clone carrying this T cell receptor beta chain came up once. This sample was included in a study of blood T cell repertoires in COVID-19. Assay used: immunoSEQ multiplex PCR; TCRdb lists only in-frame clones, some missing. This table holds approximately 150,000 clones, roughly 80% found once. Germline V lookup: CDR1 SGHAT, CDR2 FQNNGV. The CDR3 is 17 amino acids. With 4 bases removed from V and 1 base from J, the gap between germline ends came to 18 bases. The sequenced material came from PBMCs or T cells enriched from blood (not recorded which). The sequence was obtained from a woman between 40 and 55 years old who had recovered from COVID-19. The rearrangement joins TRBV11-2 to TRBJ2-3; D is unclear. The CDR3 DNA sequence: TGTGCCAGCAGCTCCCAAAATTACGGTTTGGGCACAGATACGCAGTATTTT. Its translation: CASSSQNYGLGTDTQYF.